The subject of this entry is one T cell receptor beta chain. Its specificity is unknown. These data originate in a study of cytomegalovirus exposure and HLA in healthy donors. General study results and limits: V- and J-gene trimming of TCR beta was linked (in a later analysis) to a missense DCLRE1C variant. Prediction of most subjects' HLA-A and HLA-B alleles by TCR beta sequences was reportedly accurate.

Healthy bone marrow donors made up the donor group. CDR3 size: 15 residues. Deletions cut 1 base from V and 3 bases from J, with 13 bases between. Per the germline V gene, CDR1 is SGHAT and CDR2 is FQNNGV. In the PCR, 60 Vbeta and 13 Jbeta primers were used. The method was immunoSEQ multiplex PCR; TCRdb's version includes in-frame clones alone and lacks a portion of them. Among around 150,000 clones, around 80% were seen once, and the ten largest hold 2% to 2.5%. The rearrangement links TRBV11-2 to TRBJ2-7, with D perhaps TRBD1 (5 bases). The material sequenced was PBMCs. The source is a man aged 25-45 years in good health and CMV-seronegative. The CDR3 protein is CASSLGGSTFYEQYF. Here the CDR3 DNA reads TGTGCCAGCAGCTTAGGGGGCAGCACTTTCTACGAGCAGTACTTC.